This is a list of T cell receptor beta chains from one sample in a study of blood T cell repertoires in COVID-19. Generated by immunoSEQ multiplex PCR, the TCRdb table keeps only in-frame clones and is missing some. This sample has approximately 59,000 clones, with 89% found just once. The sequencing sample was made of peripheral blood. These receptors were obtained from a human donor in a cohort sampled during active COVID-19. Both conserved end residues are part of each CDR3. A D gene is named only where the DNA matches it firmly. Some rows have no size entry. The others give once, few or many, or a class for an expanded clone.

v_gene	d_gene	j_gene	abundance	CDR3aa	CDR3nt
TRBV28	TRBD1	TRBJ1-2	once	CASSRGDRSGYTF	TGTGCCAGCAGCCGCGGGGACAGAAGTGGCTACACCTTC
TRBV28	TRBD2	TRBJ2-7	once	CASSPGGTRGGEQYF	TGTGCCAGCAGTCCTGGGGGAACCCGGGGGGGCGAGCAGTACTTC
TRBV4-3	.	TRBJ2-3	.	CASSRMLGADTQYF	TGCGCCAGCAGCCGTATGCTCGGGGCAGATACGCAGTATTTT
TRBV28	TRBD1	TRBJ1-4	.	CASSNPGQHGREKLFF	TGTGCCAGCAGTAACCCGGGACAGCATGGGCGTGAAAAACTGTTTTTT
TRBV7-7	TRBD1	TRBJ2-3	.	CASSRGQGPPLDTQYF	TGTGCTAGCAGCCGAGGACAGGGACCGCCGTTGGATACGCAGTATTTT
TRBV30	.	TRBJ2-7	.	CAWAGQASYEQYF	TGTGCCTGGGCGGGACAAGCCTCCTACGAGCAGTACTTC
TRBV10-1	TRBD1	TRBJ2-7	.	CASSPGDRGYEQYF	TGCGCCAGCAGCCCCGGGGACAGGGGCTACGAGCAGTACTTC
TRBV5-8	.	TRBJ2-2	.	CASSLVGGWSTGELFF	TGTGCCAGCAGCTTGGTTGGGGGCTGGAGCACCGGGGAGCTGTTTTTT
TRBV10-3	.	TRBJ1-1	once	CAIKEQGVNTEAFF	TGTGCCATCAAAGAACAGGGAGTTAACACTGAAGCTTTCTTT
TRBV5-1	.	TRBJ2-1	.	CASSRGQTGYNEQFF	TGCGCCAGCAGCCGCGGTCAAACTGGTTACAATGAGCAGTTCTTC
TRBV6-2/TRBV6-3	.	TRBJ1-2	few	CASSPGGTNYGYTF	TGTGCCAGCAGCCCCGGGGGGACCAACTATGGCTACACCTTC
TRBV4-1	.	TRBJ1-2	few	CASRLEGVVGGYTF	TGCGCCAGCAGGCTAGAGGGGGTAGTTGGTGGCTACACCTTC
TRBV12-5	TRBD1	TRBJ2-7	once	CASGLVRFGRGRIYEQYF	TGTGCTAGTGGTTTGGTACGGTTTGGTAGGGGGCGTATCTACGAGCAGTACTTC
TRBV19	.	TRBJ1-3	.	CASSESGNTIYF	TGTGCCAGTAGCGAGTCTGGAAACACCATATATTTT
TRBV4-3	.	TRBJ1-2	once	CASSRATGTNYGYTF	TGCGCCAGCAGCCGAGCGACCGGGACTAACTATGGCTACACCTTC
TRBV19	TRBD2	TRBJ2-5	.	CASTRGGARLQETQYF	TGTGCCAGTACCCGCGGGGGGGCCAGACTACAAGAGACCCAGTACTTC
TRBV6-2/TRBV6-3	TRBD1	TRBJ2-2	.	CASSDGTANTGELFF	TGTGCCAGCAGTGACGGGACAGCGAACACCGGGGAGCTGTTTTTT
TRBV5-1	TRBD1	TRBJ1-2	.	CASSFTTGITGYTF	TGCGCCAGCAGCTTTACGACAGGGATTACAGGCTACACCTTC
TRBV18	TRBD1	TRBJ1-4	once	CASSPPGTANEKLFF	TGTGCCAGCTCACCACCCGGGACAGCTAATGAAAAACTGTTTTTT
TRBV6-5	.	TRBJ2-3	.	CASIPSSGATDTQYF	TGTGCCAGCATTCCCAGTAGCGGCGCTACAGATACGCAGTATTTT
TRBV30	.	TRBJ1-3	.	CAWSVKTGLRNTIYF	TGTGCCTGGAGTGTAAAGACAGGCCTTCGAAACACCATATATTTT
TRBV7-2	TRBD1	TRBJ2-1	.	CASSLAGGHTVNEQFF	TGTGCCAGCAGCTTAGCAGGGGGCCACACAGTCAATGAGCAGTTCTTC
TRBV6-2/TRBV6-3	.	TRBJ1-2	few	CASSSFEGTYGYTF	TGTGCCAGCAGTTCATTTGAGGGAACCTATGGCTACACCTTC
TRBV9	TRBD2	TRBJ2-7	.	CASSVMAAGGFYEQYF	TGTGCCAGCAGCGTAATGGCCGCGGGGGGTTTCTACGAGCAGTACTTC
TRBV5-4	.	TRBJ2-7	.	CASSGSKYEQYF	TGTGCCAGCTCTGGGAGTAAATACGAGCAGTACTTC
TRBV6-2/TRBV6-3	.	TRBJ2-1	.	CASSALGRSSYNEQFF	TGTGCCAGCAGTGCGCTGGGGAGGAGCTCCTACAATGAGCAGTTCTTC
TRBV7-2	.	TRBJ2-2	.	CASSLALQDTGELFF	TGTGCCAGCAGCTTAGCCCTTCAGGACACCGGGGAGCTGTTTTTT
TRBV18	TRBD1	TRBJ2-2	.	CASSPPWTGGFTGELFF	TGTGCCAGCTCACCACCCTGGACAGGGGGCTTTACCGGGGAGCTGTTTTTT
TRBV5-1	TRBD1	TRBJ2-4	.	CASSSGQGKNIQYF	TGCGCCAGCAGCTCAGGACAGGGGAAAAACATTCAGTACTTC
TRBV27	.	TRBJ2-7	.	CASSPITGRFQDEQYF	TGTGCCAGCAGTCCTATTACAGGGCGATTCCAAGACGAGCAGTACTTC
TRBV5-4	.	TRBJ2-4	.	CASSVRGIQYF	TGTGCCAGCAGCGTCCGGGGCATTCAGTACTTC
TRBV13	.	TRBJ2-5	.	CASSSRGNLLETQYF	TGTGCCAGCAGCTCCAGAGGGAACCTCCTAGAGACCCAGTACTTC
TRBV30	TRBD1	TRBJ2-3	.	CAWSPGQGSTDTQYF	TGTGCCTGGAGTCCCGGACAGGGCAGCACAGATACGCAGTATTTT
TRBV6-6	.	TRBJ2-3	.	CASSPWWDGRGRTDTQYF	TGTGCCAGCAGTCCTTGGTGGGATGGGCGGGGCCGCACAGATACGCAGTATTTT
TRBV12-3/TRBV12-4	.	TRBJ2-7	few	CASSPQVYYEQYF	TGTGCCAGCAGTCCACAGGTTTATTACGAGCAGTACTTC
TRBV5-1	TRBD2	TRBJ2-7	.	CASSYKTRGTSGDYEQYF	TGCGCCAGCAGCTACAAGACGAGAGGGACTAGCGGGGACTACGAGCAGTACTTC
TRBV6-5	TRBD1	TRBJ2-7	.	CASSYGTGGWDEQYF	TGTGCCAGCAGTTATGGGACAGGGGGCTGGGACGAGCAGTACTTC